This TCR beta chain was captured in a study of Graves' ophthalmopathy and Graves' hyperthyroidism. The study, taken as a whole, reports: Most thyroid clonotypes with frequency above 0.001 were detected in blood too.

By definition, stable hyperthyroidism involved no ophthalmopathy within 18 months of follow-up. V was pared by 2 bases and J by 3 bases, with 2 bases of the junction left unmatched. Germline V gene lookup returns CDR1 MGHDK and CDR2 SYGVNS. The CDR3 length is 14 residues. As for this clonotype: Its antigen remains unidentified.

Scientists amplified the TCR beta CDR3 regions from RNA transcripts. A first-round RT-PCR used HTBI primers, followed by a second-round multiplex PCR. TCRdb re-derived calls from the multiplex PCR reads in MiXCR, one entry per CDR3 protein. The sample lists 620,000 or so distinct CDR3 sequences, 20% to 25% seen once, with about 6.6% in the top ten. Sequencing was carried out using peripheral blood. The TCR comes from a woman between 18 and 29 years old with stable Graves' hyperthyroidism. Some clones in this sample may be carry-over from other donors' samples. The chain recombines TRBV25-1 with TRBJ1-2, with TRBD1 matching over 8 bases. The CDR3 is CASSEGQGHYGYTF. The DNA of the CDR3 is TGTGCCAGCAGTGAAGGACAGGGTCACTATGGCTACACCTTC.